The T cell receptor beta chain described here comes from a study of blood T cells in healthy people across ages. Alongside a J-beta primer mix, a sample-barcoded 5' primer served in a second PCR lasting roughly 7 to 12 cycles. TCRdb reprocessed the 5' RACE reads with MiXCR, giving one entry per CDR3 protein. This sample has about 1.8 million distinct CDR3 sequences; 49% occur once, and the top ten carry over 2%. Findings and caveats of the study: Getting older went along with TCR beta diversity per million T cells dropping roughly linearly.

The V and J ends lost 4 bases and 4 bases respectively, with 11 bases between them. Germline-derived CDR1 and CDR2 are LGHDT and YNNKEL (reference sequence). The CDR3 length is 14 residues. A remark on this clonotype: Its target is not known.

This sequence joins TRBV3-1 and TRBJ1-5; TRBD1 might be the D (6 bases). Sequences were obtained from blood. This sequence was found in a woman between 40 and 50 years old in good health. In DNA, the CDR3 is TGTGCCAGCAGCCTCAGGGGATATAATCAGCCCCAGCATTTT. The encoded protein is CASSLRGYNQPQHF.